The entry below describes one T cell receptor (beta chain). The antigen is not known. This record belongs to a study of blood T cells in healthy people across ages. Findings of the study overall: A roughly linear fall in TCR beta diversity per million T cells was seen with increasing age. Researchers deemed the diversity estimates from one million T cells underestimates.

PCR was performed a second time for roughly 7 to 12 cycles using a sample-barcoded 5' primer and a J-beta primer mix. TCRdb redid the calling of the 5' RACE reads with MiXCR, one entry per CDR3 protein. The table records about 1.4 million distinct CDR3 sequences, roughly 59% of them present only once. J lost 3 bases, V lost 10 bases, and 3 bases had no gene match. The CDR3 totals 11 residues. Germline-derived CDR1 and CDR2 are MNHNS and SASEGT. The chain is built from TRBV6-1 and TRBJ2-7; the match to TRBD2 covers 7 bases. The sequenced sample consisted of blood. The TCR comes from a man aged 18 to 29 in good health. The CDR3, as DNA: TGTGCCACCCGGGACTACTACGAGCAGTACTTC. This sequence encodes CATRDYYEQYF.